These T cell receptor beta chains were read from a single sample in a study of T-cell reconstitution after alpha-beta-depleted transplantation in children. TCRdb re-analysed the PCR reads in MiXCR, keeping a single row per CDR3 protein. Here the sample spans about 870,000 distinct CDR3 sequences, around 17% being singletons. The sequencing used PBMCs, mostly from graft donor cells, collected 360 days after TCRalphabeta/CD19-depleted stem cell transplant. These receptor sequences come from a male patient between 10 and 17 years old who had a stem cell transplant for acute lymphoblastic leukemia, so the T cells may come from the graft donor. Both conserved end residues are part of each CDR3. D genes are given only for firm matches. Expanded clones get a size class; other rows say once, few or many, or leave the size out.

TRBJ2-5,TRBV5-1,14,NA,TRBD1,TGCGCCAGCAGCTCCCGGGACAGGCGGGAGACCCAGTACTTC,CASSSRDRRETQYF
TRBJ2-5,TRBV20-1,15,many,NA,TGCAGTGTCAGAGCGGTAGGGGTCTCCCAAGAGACCCAGTACTTC,CSVRAVGVSQETQYF
TRBJ2-7,TRBV12-3/TRBV12-4,14,many,TRBD1,TGTGCCAGCAGATCCCGGGACAGTCCCCACGAGCAGTACTTC,CASRSRDSPHEQYF
TRBJ2-7,TRBV6-1,15,NA,TRBD1,TGTGCCAGCACTCAGCGGGACAGGGTCTCCTACGAGCAGTACTTC,CASTQRDRVSYEQYF
TRBJ2-1,TRBV11-3,16,NA,NA,TGTGCCAGCAGCTTAGACGACAGTAACATTTACAATGAGCAGTTCTTC,CASSLDDSNIYNEQFF
TRBJ2-5,TRBV7-9,15,NA,NA,TGTGCCAGCAGCTTAGGGGGCAGTAAGAAGAAGACCCAGTACTTC,CASSLGGSKKKTQYF
TRBJ1-2,TRBV27,15,few,TRBD1,TGTGCCAGCAGTTTATCCCCTACAGGGGGCAATGGCTACACCTTC,CASSLSPTGGNGYTF
TRBJ2-1,TRBV12-3/TRBV12-4,13,few,TRBD1,TGTGCCAGCAGTTTCTGGGACAGCAATGAGCAGTTCTTC,CASSFWDSNEQFF
TRBJ2-2,TRBV4-1,17,NA,NA,TGCGCCAGCAGCCAAGAGAATTCGCAAGGGAACACCGGGGAGCTGTTTTTT,CASSQENSQGNTGELFF
TRBJ2-7,TRBV11-2,15,few,NA,TGTGCCAGCAGCCCCAGCGTACTGCCCTCCTACGAGCAGTACTTC,CASSPSVLPSYEQYF
TRBJ1-4,TRBV7-8,18,NA,NA,TGTGCCAGCAGCTTAGCCCGTCCCGTAACCGCAACTAATGAAAAACTGTTTTTT,CASSLARPVTATNEKLFF
TRBJ2-7,TRBV12-3/TRBV12-4,17,few,TRBD1,TGTGCCAGCAGTTCGGGGGACAGGATGAGGACCGCCTACGAGCAGTACTTC,CASSSGDRMRTAYEQYF
TRBJ2-5,TRBV7-8,14,NA,NA,TGTGCCAGCACCATTTCCGGGGGAAGGGAGACCCAGTACTTC,CASTISGGRETQYF
TRBJ1-2,TRBV10-2,15,NA,NA,TGCGCCAGCATCCCCCCAGGGGCGGCTAACTATGGCTACACCTTC,CASIPPGAANYGYTF
TRBJ2-4,TRBV10-3,18,many,NA,TGTGCCATCAGTTCAGGGGGGCAGGGTTCCTTGGCCAAAAACATTCAGTACTTC,CAISSGGQGSLAKNIQYF
TRBJ2-7,TRBV12-3/TRBV12-4,16,few,TRBD2,TGTGCCAGCAGTTTTGTCCTAGCGGGAGTTAACCACGAGCAGTACTTC,CASSFVLAGVNHEQYF
TRBJ1-5,TRBV10-2,14,few,NA,TGCGCCAGCAGTGATCGGCAGGTCCATCAGCCCCAGCATTTT,CASSDRQVHQPQHF
TRBJ2-2,TRBV29-1,13,few,NA,TGCAGCGTTTTGGAGAGAGACACCGGGGAGCTGTTTTTT,CSVLERDTGELFF
TRBJ2-5,TRBV7-8,11,NA,NA,TGTGCCAGCACCATTGCCGAGACCCAGTACTTC,CASTIAETQYF
TRBJ2-7,TRBV30,15,NA,TRBD1,TGTGCCTGGAGCCGCCCGGGACAGGGTATTTACGAGCAGTACTTC,CAWSRPGQGIYEQYF
TRBJ2-2,TRBV29-1,16,NA,NA,TGCAGCGTTGAAGGGTGGGGGACAAAGAACACCGGGGAGCTGTTTTTT,CSVEGWGTKNTGELFF
TRBJ2-3,TRBV6-2/TRBV6-3,13,few,NA,TGTGCCGGCAGACTAAGCCGCACAGATACGCAGTATTTT,CAGRLSRTDTQYF
TRBJ1-5,TRBV10-3,15,NA,NA,TGTGCCATCAGTGAGTCCACGCAAGGAGGCCAGCCCCAGCATTTT,CAISESTQGGQPQHF
TRBJ2-1,TRBV27,15,many,TRBD1,TGTGCCAGCAGTTTCGGGACAGGGGCCTACAATGAGCAGTTCTTC,CASSFGTGAYNEQFF
TRBJ2-6,TRBV5-1,17,NA,NA,TGCGCCAGCAGCAGCTACCCCGGGAGCTCTGGGGCCAACGTCCTGACTTTC,CASSSYPGSSGANVLTF
TRBJ2-7,TRBV9,14,few,NA,TGTGCCAGCAGCGCAACAGGGGGGGCCTACGAGCAGTACTTC,CASSATGGAYEQYF
TRBJ1-5,TRBV20-1,17,NA,TRBD1,TGCAGTGCTAGCCGGGCAGGGGGCCTGGGTAGCAATCAGCCCCAGCATTTT,CSASRAGGLGSNQPQHF
TRBJ2-7,TRBV19,13,once,NA,TGTGCCAGTAGTATTTTGACGGACTACGAGCAGTACTTC,CASSILTDYEQYF
TRBJ2-7,TRBV20-1,12,NA,NA,TGCAGTGCCTGGGACGGAAACTACGAGCAGTACTTC,CSAWDGNYEQYF